This passage covers 31 T cell receptor beta chains from one sample sequenced in a study of spatial heterogeneity in lung cancer. Study-wide results and caveats: Expanded alpha and beta TCR counts within tumors tracked tumor mutation counts.

As to time point: sample taken at primary tumor resection. A single record per CDR3 protein comes from TCRdb applying MiXCR to the 5' RACE reads. The sample includes some 97,000 distinct CDR3 sequences, 4.4% seen only once; the top ten take around 20%. Their antigens are not known. The material was lung tumor tissue, obtained at surgery. Receptor source: a male donor with early-stage non-small cell lung cancer.

This clonotype was seen many times. At one end, the junction sequence differs from germline, possibly due to a read error. The rearrangement joins TRBV12-3 or TRBV12-4 to TRBJ2-7; 9 nucleotides match TRBD2. There are 11 residues in the CDR3. CDR3 in DNA: TGTGCCAGCAGCCGTTCCGGGACTAGCACCTTC. It translates to CASSRSGTSTF.

With respect to this clonotype: A much larger clone sits a single nucleotide away, making a read error possible. This sequence joins TRBV7-2 and TRBJ1-5; no definite D call. CDR1 and CDR2 from the germline V gene are SGHTA and FQGNSA. This CDR3 has 13 amino acids. V was trimmed by 3 bases and J by 8 bases, leaving 11 bases between them. In nucleotides, the CDR3 is TGTGCCAGCAGCTTTTCGCCCGGTAAGCCCCAGCATTTT. Protein product: CASSFSPGKPQHF.

In this sample, this clonotype turned up many times. The chain has TRBV27 and TRBJ2-7, with 11 bases fitting TRBD2. Trimming removed 9 bases from V and 3 bases from J; junction bases left unmatched: 4. Per the germline V gene, CDR1 is MNHEY and CDR2 is SMNVEV (reference sequence). CDR3 size: 13 residues. The CDR3 DNA sequence: TGTGCCAGTAGTACTAGCGGGAGCTACGAGCAGTACTTC. Protein sequence: CASSTSGSYEQYF.

This clonotype appeared a few times. The chain joins TRBV28 to TRBJ2-1; no reliable D call. CDR3 size: 16 residues. V gave up 6 bases and J gave up 9 bases, with 24 bases separating them. In germline, CDR1 is MDHEN, CDR2 SYDVKM. DNA for the CDR3: TGTGCCAGCAGAAGGCCGGCGGATCCCCTTCCCGGTGAGCAGTTCTTC. Its translation: CASRRPADPLPGEQFF. The variable domain in full, with the rest retrieved from reference TRBV28 and TRBJ2-1, is DVKVTQSSRYLVKRTGEKVFLECVQDMDHENMFWYRQDPGLGLRLIYFSYDVKMKEKGDIPEGYSVSREKKERFSLILESASTNQTSMYLCASRRPADPLPGEQFFGPGTRLTVL.

This clonotype occurred a few times. The gene calls are TRBV28 and TRBJ2-1; no reliable D call. V lost 5 bases to trimming and J lost 7 bases, with 6 bases between them. The germline gives CDR1 MDHEN, CDR2 SYDVKM. CDR3 length equals 11 residues. In DNA form, the CDR3 reads TGTGCCAGCAGTGCCCCTAATGAGCAGTTCTTC. It yields the protein CASSAPNEQFF.

The sample holds many counts of this clonotype. This chain links TRBV7-9 with TRBJ2-4; the match to TRBD1 covers 9 bases. The J segment lost 6 bases and the V segment lost 3 bases, leaving 3 bases of the junction unmatched. Germline V gene data show CDR1 as SEHNR and CDR2 as FQNEAQ (reference sequence). This CDR3 has 14 residues. CDR3 amino acids: CASSLGTGSNIQYF. CDR3 sequence (DNA): TGTGCCAGCAGCTTGGGGACAGGGTCAAACATTCAGTACTTC.

This clonotype was found many times. This sequence joins TRBV28 and TRBJ2-1; 9 bases fit TRBD1. Germline V gene sequence: CDR1 MDHEN, CDR2 SYDVKM. Trimming at V came to 4 bases and at J to 9 bases, leaving 13 bases not matched to a gene. The CDR3 sequence is 16 residues long. CDR3 nucleotide sequence: TGTGCCAGCAGTTCCCTCCGGGACAGGGCATTCGTTGAGCAGTTCTTC. This encodes CASSSLRDRAFVEQFF.

V gene TRBV28 combines with J gene TRBJ2-7; D may be TRBD1 or TRBD2 (6 bases each). This CDR3 has 14 amino acids. The germline V gene encodes CDR1 MDHEN and CDR2 SYDVKM. V was cut by 7 bases and J by 3 bases, with 16 bases left in between. DNA for the CDR3: TGTGCCAGCACCCCGGCTGGAGGGGGCTACGAGCAGTACTTC. Amino acids: CASTPAGGGYEQYF.

This clonotype came up many times. This CDR3 is CAIREDRDTEAFF. The CDR3 DNA is TGTGCCATCAGGGAGGACAGGGACACTGAAGCTTTCTTT. V usage is TRBV10-3 and J usage is TRBJ1-1, with 8 bases matching TRBD1. Germline values: CDR1 ENHRY, CDR2 SYGVKD. J lost 3 bases, V lost 6 bases, and 3 bases had no gene match. The CDR3 has 13 residues.

This clonotype was observed at least ten times. The CDR3 loop reads CSARPDSNQPQHF. The CDR3 region has the DNA TGCAGTGCCCGTCCGGACAGTAATCAGCCCCAGCATTTT. This chain joins TRBV20-1 and TRBJ1-5; tentatively, D is TRBD1 (6 bases). Germline CDR1 and CDR2: DFQATT and SNEGSKA (reference sequence). Trimming removed 6 bases from V and 4 bases from J, with 13 bases in between. The CDR3 sequence is 13 residues long.

Only a few counts were recorded for this clonotype. J is TRBJ2-1 and V is TRBV4-2; D gene unclear. CDR3 length equals 12 residues. The ends were cut back, 1 base at V and 7 bases at J, with 5 bases in the middle. Germline lookup yields CDR1 LGHNA and CDR2 YNFKEQ. CDR3 residues: CASSQGPNEQFF. The DNA of the CDR3 is TGTGCCAGCAGCCAAGGGCCGAATGAGCAGTTCTTC.

This clonotype was counted at least ten times. The chain links TRBV6-1 to TRBJ1-4; unclear D gene. Looked up from germline, CDR1 is MNHNS and CDR2 is SASEGT. V lost 7 bases to trimming and J lost 8 bases, with 17 bases between them. The CDR3 sequence is 14 residues long. CDR3 bases: TGTGCCAGCATGGAGTCCTCCGCACGGGAAAAACTGTTTTTT. Protein sequence: CASMESSAREKLFF.

Ten or more counts support this clonotype. V gene TRBV5-4 combines with J gene TRBJ1-1, with D possibly matching TRBD1 (6 bases). This CDR3 spans 15 amino acids. The V gene's germline CDR1 is SGHNT and CDR2 YYREEE (reference sequence). Trimming removed 2 bases at V and 7 bases at J, with 18 bases between. CDR3 sequence: CASSLGGTGTNEAFF. Written as DNA, the CDR3 is TGTGCCAGCAGCTTAGGTGGGACCGGGACAAATGAAGCTTTCTTT.

The sample holds many counts of this clonotype. V and J are TRBV27 and TRBJ2-1; D remains unclear. CDR3 length equals 16 residues. CDR1 MNHEY and CDR2 SMNVEV come from the germline V gene (reference sequence). Trimming stripped 2 bases from V and 0 bases from J, with 11 bases between. CDR3 in DNA: TGTGCCAGCAGTTTACACCCTCAAAGCTCCTACAATGAGCAGTTCTTC. Protein sequence: CASSLHPQSSYNEQFF.

This clonotype has ten or more counts. The chain uses TRBV28 and TRBJ1-2, with TRBD1 identical over 7 bases. The CDR3 is 12 residues long. Trimming took 8 bases from V and 8 from J; bases not matched to a gene: 8. Germline V lookup: CDR1 MDHEN, CDR2 SYDVKM. CDR3 loop: CASQQGMDGYTF. DNA of the CDR3: TGTGCCAGCCAACAGGGGATGGACGGCTACACCTTC.

This clonotype came up a few times. The chain is built from TRBV6-5 and TRBJ2-7, with TRBD1 matching 9 bases. The CDR3 covers 17 residues. Unmatched junction bases numbered 17, after V lost 6 bases and J lost 5 bases. The germline gives CDR1 MNHEY, CDR2 SVGAGI. CDR3 coding DNA: TGTGCCAGCAGCCCCGGGGGTCTGGGGACAGGGAAACACGAGCAGTACTTC. It yields the protein CASSPGGLGTGKHEQYF.

Many counts were recorded for this clonotype. This chain connects TRBV11-2 to TRBJ2-2; a weak D match, TRBD2 (5 bases). Trimming left V 0 bases short and J 1 base short, with 9 bases between. The CDR3 loop spans 16 amino acids. CDR1 is SGHAT, CDR2 FQNNGV, per germline. In DNA, the CDR3 is TGTGCCAGCAGCTTAGATTTGAGCGGGAACACCGGGGAGCTGTTTTTT. Translated, it gives CASSLDLSGNTGELFF.

This clonotype was counted ten times or more. This chain connects TRBV28 to TRBJ2-3; D remains unclear. Germline CDR1 reads MDHEN; CDR2 reads SYDVKM. The CDR3 totals 13 residues. Trimming left V 6 bases short and J 0 bases short, with 7 bases between. In nucleotides, the CDR3 is TGTGCCAGCAGACTTCTAAGCACAGATACGCAGTATTTT. The encoded protein is CASRLLSTDTQYF.

The rearrangement links TRBV6-2 or TRBV6-3 to TRBJ1-1, with D uncertain. Germline CDR1 reads MNHEY; CDR2 reads SVGEGT. V dropped 8 bases and J dropped 0 bases, with 10 bases sitting between them. The CDR3 is made up of 13 amino acids. DNA of the CDR3: TGTGCCAGCCGATTCGGGGTGAACACTGAAGCTTTCTTT. It specifies CASRFGVNTEAFF.

This clonotype occurred many times. The CDR3 nucleotides read TGTGCCAGCTCCAGGGTGGACTATGGCTACACCTTC. Protein: CASSRVDYGYTF. The V and J genes are TRBV2 and TRBJ1-2, with a tentative D call TRBD1 (5 bases). This CDR3 region has 12 residues. V dropped 8 bases and J dropped 3 bases, with 10 bases sitting between them. CDR1 and CDR2 from the germline V gene are SNHLY and FYNNEI.

This clonotype came up many times. The chain carries TRBV6-6 and TRBJ1-2, with TRBD1 as a possible D gene (5 bases). The CDR3 spans 16 residues. Looked up from germline, CDR1 is MNHNY and CDR2 is SVGAGI (reference sequence). V was trimmed by 2 bases and J by 1 base, leaving 14 bases between them. CDR3 protein: CASSYRDGESNYGYTF. Here the CDR3 DNA reads TGTGCCAGCAGTTACAGGGACGGGGAGAGTAACTATGGCTACACCTTC.

This clonotype appeared many times. This sequence joins TRBV6-1 and TRBJ1-1; a weak D match, TRBD1 (6 bases). The ends were cut back, 4 bases at V and 11 bases at J, with 17 bases in the middle. In germline, CDR1 is MNHNS, CDR2 SASEGT. The CDR3 runs 13 residues. The CDR3 region is CASSGWQQGLAFF. For the CDR3, the DNA is TGTGCCAGCAGTGGATGGCAGCAGGGGCTTGCTTTCTTT.

This clonotype came up a few times. V gene TRBV20-1 combines with J gene TRBJ2-1; TRBD1 matches 8 bases. With 6 bases clipped from V and 6 bases from J, the junction kept 4 bases outside the gene matches. This CDR3 is 12 amino acids long. Germline CDR1 DFQATT, CDR2 SNEGSKA (reference sequence). This CDR3 is CSAPDRANEQFF. The CDR3 DNA reads TGCAGTGCACCGGACAGGGCCAATGAGCAGTTCTTC.

A single count supports this clonotype. A much larger clone differs by one base, so this may be a read error. The chain joins TRBV28 to TRBJ2-7; D perhaps matches TRBD1 (5 bases). Looked up from germline, CDR1 is MDHEN and CDR2 is SYDVKM. The CDR3 loop spans 15 amino acids. This CDR3 is CVSSFRGISSYEQYF. The CDR3 coding sequence is TGTGTCAGCAGTTTTAGGGGAATAAGCTCCTACGAGCAGTACTTC.

This clonotype was recorded many times. The chain recombines TRBV27 with TRBJ2-3; 8 bases are a match to TRBD2. The CDR3 extends over 15 amino acids. V gave up 4 bases and J gave up 2 bases; unmatched junction bases: 5. Germline CDR1 is MNHEY and CDR2 is SMNVEV (reference sequence). CDR3 loop: CASSSREGFTDTQYF. As DNA, the CDR3 is TGTGCCAGCAGTTCACGGGAGGGATTCACAGATACGCAGTATTTT.

The table lists this clonotype with many counts. The chain recombines TRBV7-2 with TRBJ2-1; 8 nucleotides line up with TRBD2. This CDR3 is 16 amino acids long. The V gene's germline CDR1 is SGHTA and CDR2 FQGNSA. The trim removed 5 bases at V and 6 bases at J, leaving 12 bases unmatched. CDR3 loop: CASSQSGGLHPNEQFF. The CDR3 DNA reads TGTGCCAGCAGCCAAAGCGGGGGACTGCACCCCAATGAGCAGTTCTTC.

This clonotype was detected many times. The V and J genes are TRBV6-5 and TRBJ2-2; D gene ambiguous. CDR1 and CDR2 (germline): MNHEY, SVGAGI. CDR3 size: 14 residues. V lost 2 bases to trimming and J lost 8 bases, with 12 bases between them. CDR3 sequence: CASSYGVFQGELFF. In nucleotides, the CDR3 is TGTGCCAGCAGTTACGGCGTATTTCAGGGGGAGCTGTTTTTT.

This clonotype was recorded a few times. The chain has TRBV28 and TRBJ1-6; 7 nucleotides line up with TRBD1. Trimming cost V 8 bases and J 9 bases; bases outside gene matches: 7. Germline V gene sequence: CDR1 MDHEN, CDR2 SYDVKM. The CDR3 has 13 residues. The DNA for the CDR3 is TGTGCCAGCTCTGGACAGGCAGGTTCACCCCTCCACTTT. This sequence encodes CASSGQAGSPLHF.

The sample holds many counts of this clonotype. This chain connects TRBV20-1 to TRBJ2-4; unclear D gene. V was cut by 3 bases and J by 3 bases, with 9 bases left in between. This CDR3 spans 13 amino acids. Germline-derived CDR1 and CDR2 are DFQATT and SNEGSKA (reference sequence). The CDR3 sequence is CSASWPGKNIQYF. As DNA, the CDR3 is TGCAGTGCTAGTTGGCCCGGCAAAAACATTCAGTACTTC.

The table lists this clonotype with a few counts. The rearrangement links TRBV12-3 or TRBV12-4 to TRBJ2-3; no clear D gene. The CDR3 runs to 15 residues. V shed 3 bases and J shed 0 bases, with 10 bases lying between them. CDR3 in amino acids: CASSFLPASTDTQYF. The CDR3, as DNA: TGTGCCAGCAGTTTCCTACCGGCAAGCACAGATACGCAGTATTTT.

This clonotype appeared many times. This chain uses TRBV27 with TRBJ2-2; maybe TRBD1 (6 bases). The CDR3 is 16 residues long. V was clipped by 6 bases and J by 4 bases, with 18 bases between them. Germline lookup yields CDR1 MNHEY and CDR2 SMNVEV (reference sequence). CDR3 DNA sequence: TGTGCCAGCAGCACACTTCGGACAGAAGCCACCGGGGAGCTGTTTTTT. Its translation is CASSTLRTEATGELFF.